Described below is a single T cell receptor beta chain sequence and its context. The antigen remains undetermined. The record originates from a study of shared clonotypes between healthy human individuals. Study information: Used for every donor were three CD4 naive, three CD4 memory, two CD8 naive and one CD8 memory plate.

The donors were adults (healthy and HIV-negative) with no recent acute infections or vaccinations. CD4+ cells underwent separation, giving CD45RA+ naive and CD45RA-negative memory subsets. Trimming took off 7 bases at V and 3 bases at J, with 7 bases between the two ends. The CDR3 consists of 11 residues. Germline CDR1 and CDR2: SQVTM and ANQGSEA. The data were produced by immunoSEQ multiplex PCR, yet TCRdb's version contains in-frame clones alone and is incomplete. Among 2 million to 2.5 million clones listed, 85% to 95% were seen once. Whole-study findings and limits: Around 5.4% of naive CD4 clonotypes were common to several donors.

The V gene is TRBV29-1, the J gene TRBJ2-4; D may be TRBD2 (5 bases). This clonotype was obtained from a man between 18 and 29 years old in good health. Some clones in this sample may be carry-over from other donors' samples. The sequenced sample was naive CD4+ T cells from PBMCs. The sample's subset: CD45RA+ positively selected. The CDR3 loop is CSAGDKNIQYF. CDR3 nucleotides: TGCAGCGCCGGGGACAAAAACATTCAGTACTTC.